Listed below are T cell receptor beta chains from one sample, sequenced in a study of blood T cell repertoires in COVID-19. This table comes from immunoSEQ multiplex PCR, and its TCRdb copy is limited to in-frame clones, with some not included. The table records around 100,000 clones, less than 85% of them present only once. The sample taken for sequencing was peripheral blood. These receptors came from a woman between 65 and 79 years old with active or convalescent COVID-19. The conserved cysteine and the conserved F or W are not part of the CDR3 here. The order of the fields is D gene, J gene, V gene, CDR3 protein. A D gene is named only where the DNA matches it firmly.

>.|TRBJ2-7|TRBV11-3
ASSPRPRTGRRYEQY
>.|TRBJ2-3|TRBV6-9
ASSYKSSLKRADTQY
>.|TRBJ2-1|TRBV7-9
ASSLVEGGFDNEQF
>TRBD2|TRBJ2-5|TRBV11-3
ASSPGTSGSRVETQY
>.|TRBJ1-5|TRBV19
ASMGGLYQPQH
>.|TRBJ1-2|TRBV12-3/TRBV12-4
ASSFTGNGYT
>TRBD1|TRBJ1-1|TRBV30
AWRGGDRGTEAF
>TRBD1|TRBJ1-1|TRBV10-1
ASSEPDRPEQ
>TRBD2|TRBJ2-7|TRBV27
ASSLVRLAGGNEQY
>TRBD2|TRBJ2-1|TRBV7-2
ASSLGHGTSGLNEQF
>.|TRBJ1-5|TRBV5-6
ASSFGTRGNNQPQH
>TRBD1|TRBJ2-7|TRBV28
ASTQGAIGEQY
>TRBD1|TRBJ1-4|TRBV4-1
ASSQGQRNEKLF
>TRBD1|TRBJ2-3|TRBV7-9
ASSPGQVPDTQY
>TRBD1|TRBJ2-2|TRBV2
ASSVLGGGTGELF
>.|TRBJ2-3|TRBV3-1/TRBV3-2
ASQRRSTDTQY
>.|TRBJ1-2|TRBV10-3
AIKGATGLDGYT
>.|TRBJ2-1|TRBV7-9
ASRVGLLPYNEQF
>.|TRBJ2-5|TRBV5-1
ASSSTGGGTQY
>.|TRBJ1-1|TRBV28
ASEGGNGHTEAF
>.|TRBJ1-3|TRBV7-9
ASSGRQSLSSGNTIY
>TRBD2|TRBJ2-7|TRBV7-8
ASSLGVAGGNEQY
>TRBD2|TRBJ2-1|TRBV2
ASSTSGVYNEQF
>.|TRBJ2-2|TRBV13
ANRGDTGELF
>TRBD1|TRBJ1-4|TRBV7-2
ASSLAQGATEKLF
>.|TRBJ2-3|TRBV3-1/TRBV3-2
ASSQNLQGTQY